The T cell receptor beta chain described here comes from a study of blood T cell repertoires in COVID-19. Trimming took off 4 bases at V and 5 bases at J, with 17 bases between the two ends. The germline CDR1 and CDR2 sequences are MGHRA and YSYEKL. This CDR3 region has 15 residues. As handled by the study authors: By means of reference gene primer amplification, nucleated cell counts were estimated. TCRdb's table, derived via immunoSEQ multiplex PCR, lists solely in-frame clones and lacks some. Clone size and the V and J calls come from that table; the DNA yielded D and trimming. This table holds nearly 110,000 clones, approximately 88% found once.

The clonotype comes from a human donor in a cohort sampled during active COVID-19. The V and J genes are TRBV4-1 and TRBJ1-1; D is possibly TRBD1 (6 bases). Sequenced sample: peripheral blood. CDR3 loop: CASSRSPWQGTEAFF. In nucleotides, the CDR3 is TGCGCCAGCAGCCGGTCACCCTGGCAGGGGACTGAAGCTTTCTTT.